The present entry profiles one T cell receptor beta chain with its context. As yet, its antigen is unknown. Trimming cost V 6 bases and J 0 bases, with 15 bases left between them. This CDR3 contains 15 residues. The germline V gene encodes CDR1 DFQATT and CDR2 SNEGSKA (reference sequence). The data stem from a study of post-analysis software for immune sequencing data. Study conclusions and caveats: In patients, about 5 TRBV segments were more frequent than in controls, with TRBV5-6, TRBV5-1 and TRBV20-1 among them.

Unique molecular identifiers were built into the TCR beta cDNA libraries. Yield was 450,000 to 650,000 cDNA molecules from about 0.94 to 9.7 million T cells. One entry per CDR3 protein, called by TCRdb with MiXCR from the PCR reads. The table records approximately 460,000 distinct CDR3 sequences, approximately 46% of them present only once. This TCR came from a girl between 10 and 17 years old with multiple sclerosis. The chain recombines TRBV20-1 with TRBJ2-1, with a possible D match to TRBD2 (5 bases). Sequenced sample: blood. The CDR3 loop is CSATNPGNSYNEQFF. The CDR3 nucleotides read TGCAGTGCGACAAATCCGGGGAACTCCTACAATGAGCAGTTCTTC.